This is a list of T cell receptor beta chains from one sample in a study of OX40 agonist ivuxolimab in advanced cancers. TCRdb's table, derived via immunoSEQ multiplex PCR, lists solely in-frame clones and lacks some. The data hold 45,000 to 50,000 clones, with almost 90% observed a single time. This specimen was CD4+ or CD8+ T cells sorted from blood, taken in a trial of the OX40 agonist ivuxolimab. Receptor source: an adult with an advanced solid tumor such as melanoma, head and neck, liver or kidney cancer. CDR3s include the opening cysteine and the closing phenylalanine or tryptophan. The order of the fields is V gene, CDR3 protein.

V gene: TRBV10-3
CDR3 protein: CAISGSENTEAFF

V gene: TRBV18
CDR3 protein: CASSPRRVGAFF

V gene: TRBV13
CDR3 protein: CASSQRSGREDTQYF

V gene: TRBV7-3
CDR3 protein: CASSTTGNTEAFF

V gene: TRBV2
CDR3 protein: CASSVEAGGAGELFF

V gene: TRBV11-3
CDR3 protein: CASSLFGAGGRNEQFF

V gene: TRBV4-2
CDR3 protein: CASSQDTADSSTDTQYF

V gene: TRBV6-5
CDR3 protein: CASSYSSGLAYEQYF

V gene: TRBV6-6
CDR3 protein: CASSTSGSTETQYF

V gene: TRBV4-2
CDR3 protein: CASSQERGDLLTGELFF

V gene: TRBV7-2
CDR3 protein: CASSLASRGGEQFF

V gene: TRBV28
CDR3 protein: CASTIQSATGELFF

V gene: TRBV11-2
CDR3 protein: CASSLDRTDTQYF

V gene: TRBV9
CDR3 protein: CASSPSRQGEQFF

V gene: TRBV29-1
CDR3 protein: CSVEGTGFGNTDTQYF

V gene: TRBV6-1
CDR3 protein: CAGTGGEGLDTQYF

V gene: TRBV27
CDR3 protein: CASSGQGYGYTF

V gene: TRBV27
CDR3 protein: CASSPRVTGAGEQYF

V gene: TRBV28
CDR3 protein: CASSFKGMAKNIQYF

V gene: TRBV7-3
CDR3 protein: CASSLAGGTDTQYF

V gene: TRBV7-6
CDR3 protein: CASSLVRGTSGSPETQYF

V gene: TRBV6-4
CDR3 protein: CASSANRGAYNEQFF

V gene: TRBV5-1
CDR3 protein: CASSITSGTGISGYTF

V gene: TRBV11-2
CDR3 protein: CASSLLTSGITGELFF

V gene: TRBV30
CDR3 protein: CAWSSGNRGNEKLFF

V gene: TRBV2
CDR3 protein: CASSEEGTGDETQYF

V gene: TRBV6-5
CDR3 protein: CASSYDSNQPQHF

V gene: TRBV19
CDR3 protein: CASSIPQPSNGELFF

V gene: TRBV27
CDR3 protein: CASSWTGGGGYTF

V gene: TRBV27
CDR3 protein: CASSFTIRTGSYEQYF

V gene: TRBV7-9
CDR3 protein: CASSRGPSYEQYF

V gene: TRBV6-6
CDR3 protein: CASSYQGDRAAEAFF

V gene: TRBV19
CDR3 protein: CASSNPSYEQYF

V gene: TRBV11-1
CDR3 protein: CASTPGPETEAFF

V gene: TRBV5-4
CDR3 protein: CASSPGQGLVSGNTIYF

V gene: TRBV25-1
CDR3 protein: CASSTSEYYTDTQYF

V gene: TRBV27
CDR3 protein: CASSPTGGAGLAGVYTGELFF

V gene: TRBV19
CDR3 protein: CASSMLGQTYQPQHF

V gene: TRBV27
CDR3 protein: CASRRFSGNTIYF

V gene: TRBV7-2
CDR3 protein: CASRGTYEQYF

V gene: TRBV7-2
CDR3 protein: CASSPGSAGNTIYF

V gene: TRBV16
CDR3 protein: CASSRTGLAFLEQYF

V gene: TRBV28
CDR3 protein: CASSLSGVGAFF

V gene: TRBV7-9
CDR3 protein: CASSLLLETQYF

V gene: TRBV5-1
CDR3 protein: CASSLSGRTYEQYF

V gene: TRBV30
CDR3 protein: CAWSERWRQETQYF

V gene: TRBV10-3
CDR3 protein: CAINHSPGTGNGGYTF

V gene: TRBV27
CDR3 protein: CASSLSGGWVSSQETQYF